The sequence of this T cell receptor beta chain was determined in a study of post-analysis software for immune sequencing data. Study conclusions and caveats: Normalized Chao1 diversity in multiple sclerosis patients fell significantly below that of controls. Among roughly five TRBV segments more frequent in patients than controls were TRBV5-6, TRBV5-1 and TRBV20-1.

Comments on this clonotype: The antigen remains unidentified.

Built from TCR beta cDNA, the libraries had unique molecular identifiers in them. MiXCR, run by TCRdb on the PCR reads, gives a single entry per CDR3 protein. The sample shows roughly 870,000 distinct CDR3 sequences, approximately 53% of them seen only once. Germline V gene lookup returns CDR1 SGHTA and CDR2 FQGNSA. The CDR3 is made up of 15 amino acids. The germline V and J ends were trimmed by 2 bases and 0 bases, with 11 bases remaining between them. The source of this sequence is a girl between 10 and 17 years old with multiple sclerosis. The material sequenced was blood. This rearrangement joins TRBV7-2 to TRBJ2-7; D unresolved. CDR3 protein: CASSLTAESSYEQYF. The CDR3 region has the DNA TGTGCCAGCAGCTTAACGGCAGAGAGCTCCTACGAGCAGTACTTC.